The T cell receptor (beta chain) under discussion was sequenced for a study of T cell repertoires in ileal Crohn's disease. Across the whole study: Thiopurines (about 10) or anti-TNF agents (approximately 19) were given postoperatively to about half. Biopsies of inflamed ileum from the surgical specimen form M0 samples.

Clones were sequenced by immunoSEQ multiplex PCR, and TCRdb holds only the in-frame ones, with some missing. This sample has approximately 14,000 clones, with roughly 80% found just once. Study-level results: Mucosal expansions were suggested to be mainly CD8 T cells.

Time point described: inflamed ileum from the surgical specimen. About this clone itself: Its antigen is unknown.

The sample taken for sequencing was ileal tissue. This clonotype was sampled from an adult with Crohn's disease.

DNA of the CDR3: TGTGCCAGCAGCTTGGACAGGGTATCACCCCTCCACTTT. This sequence encodes CASSLDRVSPLHF. This chain links TRBV5-4 with TRBJ1-6; possibly TRBD1 for D (6 bases). Between the trimmed V and J ends, which lost 0 bases and 10 bases, there was a span of 8 bases. The CDR3 length is 13 residues. Germline V gene sequence: CDR1 SGHNT, CDR2 YYREEE (reference sequence). Filled out from reference TRBV5-4 and TRBJ1-6, the complete variable domain reads ETGVTQSPTHLIKTRGQQVTLRCSSQSGHNTVSWYQQALGQGPQFIFQYYREEENGRGNFPPRFSGLQFPNYSSELNVNALELDDSALYLCASSLDRVSPLHFGNGTRLTVT.